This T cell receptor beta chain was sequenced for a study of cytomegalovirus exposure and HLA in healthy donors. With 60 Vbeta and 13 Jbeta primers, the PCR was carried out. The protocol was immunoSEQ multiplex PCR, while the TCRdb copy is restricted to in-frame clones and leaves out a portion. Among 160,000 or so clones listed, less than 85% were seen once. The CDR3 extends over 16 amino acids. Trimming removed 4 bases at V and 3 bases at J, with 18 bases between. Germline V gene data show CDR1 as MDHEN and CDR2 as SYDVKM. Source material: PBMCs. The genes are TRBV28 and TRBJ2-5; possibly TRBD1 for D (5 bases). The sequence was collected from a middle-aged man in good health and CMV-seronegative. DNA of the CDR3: TGTGCCAGCAGTTCGGCACAGGACCCCCTAAAAGAGACCCAGTACTTC. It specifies CASSSAQDPLKETQYF.